This T cell receptor beta chain comes out of a study of blood T cell repertoires in COVID-19. The CDR3 is 16 amino acids. CDR1 and CDR2 from the germline V gene are SGHTA and FQGNSA. V dropped 6 bases and J dropped 3 bases, with 20 bases sitting between them. TCRdb's table, derived via immunoSEQ multiplex PCR, lists solely in-frame clones and lacks some. The table records over 200,000 clones, about four fifths of them present only once. Sequencing used PBMCs or T cells enriched from blood (not recorded which). The origin of this receptor is a man aged 55 to 70 who had recovered from COVID-19. The rearrangement links TRBV7-2 to TRBJ1-1; D is unresolved. The CDR3 is CASSFGRVALDTEAFF. CDR3 nucleotide sequence: TGTGCCAGCAGTTTTGGGAGGGTAGCCCTTGACACTGAAGCTTTCTTT.